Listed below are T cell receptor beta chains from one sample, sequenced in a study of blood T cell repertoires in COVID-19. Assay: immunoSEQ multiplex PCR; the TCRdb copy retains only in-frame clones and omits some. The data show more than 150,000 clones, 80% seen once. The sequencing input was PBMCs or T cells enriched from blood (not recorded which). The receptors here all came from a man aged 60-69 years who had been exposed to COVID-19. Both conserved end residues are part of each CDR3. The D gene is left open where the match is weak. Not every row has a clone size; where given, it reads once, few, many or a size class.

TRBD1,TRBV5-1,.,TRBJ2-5,CASSFTGGARETQYF,TGCGCCAGCAGCTTCACAGGGGGCGCGCGGGAGACCCAGTACTTC
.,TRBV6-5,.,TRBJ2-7,CASKQGVLSYEQYF,TGTGCCAGCAAACAGGGAGTGCTATCCTACGAGCAGTACTTC
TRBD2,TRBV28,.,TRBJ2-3,CASRGGSTDTQYF,TGTGCCAGCAGGGGGGGGAGCACAGATACGCAGTATTTT
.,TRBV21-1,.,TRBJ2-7,CASSKARPGGEEQYF,TGTGCCAGCAGCAAAGCCAGGCCAGGGGGCGAAGAGCAGTACTTC
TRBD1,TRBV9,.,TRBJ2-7,CASSEGAGASYEQYF,TGTGCCAGCAGCGAGGGGGCCGGGGCCTCCTACGAGCAGTACTTC
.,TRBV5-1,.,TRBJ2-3,CASSPTRGSTDTQYF,TGCGCCAGCAGCCCGACGCGAGGGAGCACAGATACGCAGTATTTT
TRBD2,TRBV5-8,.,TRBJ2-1,CASGGTSGRISDEQFF,TGTGCCAGCGGGGGGACTAGCGGGAGAATTTCGGATGAGCAGTTCTTC
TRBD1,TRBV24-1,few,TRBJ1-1,CATRNRGEGTEAFF,TGTGCCACCCGCAACAGGGGGGAAGGCACTGAAGCTTTCTTT
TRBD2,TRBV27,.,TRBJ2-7,CASRPQGLAGSYEQYF,TGTGCCAGCAGACCCCAGGGACTAGCGGGATCCTACGAGCAGTACTTC
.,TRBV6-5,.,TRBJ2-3,CASSYGESTDTQYF,TGTGCCAGCAGTTATGGGGAGTCCACAGATACGCAGTATTTT
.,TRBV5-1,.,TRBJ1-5,CASGSGGAYNQPQHF,TGCGCCAGCGGGTCGGGGGGAGCTTACAATCAGCCCCAGCATTTT
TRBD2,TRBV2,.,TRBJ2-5,CASSGGTRSETQYF,TGTGCCAGCAGTGGAGGGACTAGATCAGAGACCCAGTACTTC
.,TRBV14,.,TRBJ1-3,CASSLLYPASSGNTIYF,TGTGCCAGCAGCCTACTATATCCAGCGAGCTCTGGAAACACCATATATTTT
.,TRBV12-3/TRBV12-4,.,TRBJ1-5,CASSWTARAQHF,TGTGCCAGCAGTTGGACCGCGAGGGCCCAGCATTTT
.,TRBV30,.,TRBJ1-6,CAWSVGTSLGNSPLHF,TGTGCCTGGAGTGTGGGGACATCTCTCGGAAATTCACCCCTCCACTTT
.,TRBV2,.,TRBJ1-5,CASSDLGHSNQPQHF,TGTGCCAGCAGTGATTTGGGACACAGCAATCAGCCCCAGCATTTT
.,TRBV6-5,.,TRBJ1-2,CASSNLQGIAGYTF,TGTGCCAGCAGCAACCTACAGGGAATCGCGGGCTACACCTTC